Listed below are T cell receptor beta chains from one sample, sequenced in a study of graft-versus-host responses after intestinal transplantation. Produced via immunoSEQ multiplex PCR; TCRdb's table is partial and in-frame only. The data show 50,000 to 55,000 clones, more than 70% seen once. Their antigen targets remain unknown. Sequenced here: unstimulated CD4+ T cells sorted from spleen or lymph node cells, sampled before transplant. Receptors originate from a human donor who was the organ donor for an intestinal transplant. Each CDR3 is given with its conserved first and last residue. A D gene is named only where the DNA matches it firmly. Clone size is not always given. Where it is, it says once, few, many or a class for expanded clones.

J,size,V,D,CDR3,DNA
TRBJ1-1,.,TRBV28,.,CASSSLRTEAFF,TGTGCCAGCAGTTCGCTGAGGACTGAAGCTTTCTTT
TRBJ1-1,.,TRBV5-1,.,CASAGQGTMNTEAFF,TGCGCCAGCGCTGGGCAGGGAACAATGAACACTGAAGCTTTCTTT
TRBJ2-6,.,TRBV7-9,.,CASSAYSGANVLTF,TGTGCCAGCAGCGCCTACTCTGGGGCCAACGTCCTGACTTTC
TRBJ2-3,once,TRBV2,TRBD2,CASSARAGGVTDTQYF,TGTGCCAGCAGCGCCCGGGCGGGAGGTGTGACAGATACGCAGTATTTT
TRBJ1-1,.,TRBV6-5,TRBD1,CAATTGGNTEAFF,TGTGCCGCCACGACAGGGGGCAACACTGAAGCTTTCTTT
TRBJ2-6,.,TRBV5-4,TRBD2,CASSAGTSYGANVLTF,TGTGCCAGCAGCGCCGGGACTAGCTACGGGGCCAACGTCCTGACTTTC
TRBJ2-7,once,TRBV21-1,.,CASSNVGQSYEQYF,TGTGCCAGCAGCAACGTGGGACAGTCCTACGAGCAGTACTTC
TRBJ2-1,.,TRBV7-3,.,CASSLDSSYNEQFF,TGTGCCAGCAGCTTAGACAGCTCCTACAATGAGCAGTTCTTC
TRBJ2-1,.,TRBV2,.,CASTTDTGSYNEQFF,TGTGCCAGCACAACGGATACAGGGTCCTACAATGAGCAGTTCTTC
TRBJ1-3,.,TRBV28,.,CASTLTGGENTIYF,TGTGCCAGCACTCTTACAGGAGGGGAAAACACCATATATTTT
TRBJ1-1,once,TRBV9,.,CASSVVAARIQAFF,TGTGCCAGCAGCGTAGTGGCAGCGAGGATACAAGCTTTCTTT
TRBJ2-5,once,TRBV2,.,CASRRQSPQETQYF,TGTGCCAGCAGGCGGCAGTCTCCCCAAGAGACCCAGTACTTC
TRBJ2-2,.,TRBV19,.,CASSIPPGGTGELFF,TGTGCCAGTAGTATACCGCCGGGTGGGACCGGGGAGCTGTTTTTT
TRBJ1-2,.,TRBV27,TRBD1,CASRGQGAGYTF,TGTGCCAGCAGAGGACAGGGGGCTGGCTACACCTTC
TRBJ1-5,.,TRBV4-1,.,CASSQVLPRPGQSNQPQHF,TGCGCCAGCAGCCAAGTACTCCCCCGGCCAGGGCAGAGCAATCAGCCCCAGCATTTT
TRBJ2-1,.,TRBV7-2,TRBD2,CASSLALSSGYNEQFF,TGTGCCAGCAGCTTAGCTCTGTCTAGCGGATACAATGAGCAGTTCTTC
TRBJ2-1,once,TRBV9,.,CASSVVPQGFSSYNEQFF,TGTGCCAGCAGCGTAGTCCCTCAGGGCTTTAGCTCCTACAATGAGCAGTTCTTC
TRBJ2-1,.,TRBV27,TRBD2,CASSLAGEQFF,TGTGCCAGCAGCTTAGCGGGTGAGCAGTTCTTC
TRBJ2-7,.,TRBV28,TRBD1,CASGRTGSYEQYF,TGTGCCAGCGGACGGACAGGGTCCTACGAGCAGTACTTC
TRBJ2-2,.,TRBV4-1,TRBD1,CASSPDRAGTGELFF,TGCGCCAGCAGCCCCGACAGGGCGGGCACCGGGGAGCTGTTTTTT
TRBJ1-1,.,TRBV5-1,.,CASSSQQGTEAFF,TGCGCCAGCAGCTCCCAACAGGGCACTGAAGCTTTCTTT
TRBJ2-2,.,TRBV27,TRBD1,CASSLPTGTAYTGELFF,TGTGCCAGCAGTTTACCCACCGGGACAGCTTACACCGGGGAGCTGTTTTTT
TRBJ2-5,.,TRBV7-2,TRBD2,CASSLGLAGLTGETQYF,TGTGCCAGCAGCTTGGGACTAGCGGGTCTGACCGGAGAGACCCAGTACTTC
TRBJ1-3,.,TRBV28,.,CASRIRDSGNTIYF,TGTGCCAGCAGAATACGGGACTCTGGAAACACCATATATTTT
TRBJ1-5,few,TRBV19,TRBD1,CASSGTGISQPQHF,TGTGCCAGTAGTGGGACAGGGATCAGTCAGCCCCAGCATTTT
TRBJ2-5,.,TRBV29-1,.,CSVEAQGGGETQYF,TGCAGCGTTGAAGCCCAGGGGGGTGGAGAGACCCAGTACTTC
TRBJ1-3,few,TRBV6-1,.,CASSAYRENTIYF,TGTGCCAGCAGTGCGTACAGGGAGAACACCATATATTTT
TRBJ1-4,.,TRBV23-1,TRBD1,CASSQSWKGGQCATNEKLFF,TGCGCCAGCAGTCAATCTTGGAAAGGGGGACAGTGTGCAACTAATGAAAAACTGTTTTTT
TRBJ2-7,.,TRBV27,TRBD1,CASSSGQVRSYEQYF,TGTGCCAGCAGTTCCGGACAGGTCCGCTCCTACGAGCAGTACTTC
TRBJ2-7,.,TRBV5-5,TRBD2,CASSGISGSGFYEQYF,TGTGCCAGCAGCGGAATTAGCGGGAGCGGTTTCTACGAGCAGTACTTC
TRBJ1-2,.,TRBV2,TRBD1,CASSGDSQDYTF,TGTGCCAGCAGCGGGGACAGTCAAGACTACACCTTC
TRBJ1-1,.,TRBV18,.,CASSPAGHSNTEAFF,TGTGCCAGCTCACCAGCCGGACATAGCAACACTGAAGCTTTCTTT
TRBJ2-5,.,TRBV2,TRBD1,CASSQDRGQETQYF,TGTGCCAGCAGTCAGGACAGGGGGCAAGAGACCCAGTACTTC
TRBJ2-7,once,TRBV6-5,.,CASRLNPSYEQYF,TGTGCCAGCAGACTTAACCCGTCCTACGAGCAGTACTTC
TRBJ2-1,.,TRBV5-1,TRBD2,CASSSGTSGRAIIEQFF,TGCGCCAGCAGCTCCGGGACTAGCGGGAGGGCCATCATTGAGCAGTTCTTC